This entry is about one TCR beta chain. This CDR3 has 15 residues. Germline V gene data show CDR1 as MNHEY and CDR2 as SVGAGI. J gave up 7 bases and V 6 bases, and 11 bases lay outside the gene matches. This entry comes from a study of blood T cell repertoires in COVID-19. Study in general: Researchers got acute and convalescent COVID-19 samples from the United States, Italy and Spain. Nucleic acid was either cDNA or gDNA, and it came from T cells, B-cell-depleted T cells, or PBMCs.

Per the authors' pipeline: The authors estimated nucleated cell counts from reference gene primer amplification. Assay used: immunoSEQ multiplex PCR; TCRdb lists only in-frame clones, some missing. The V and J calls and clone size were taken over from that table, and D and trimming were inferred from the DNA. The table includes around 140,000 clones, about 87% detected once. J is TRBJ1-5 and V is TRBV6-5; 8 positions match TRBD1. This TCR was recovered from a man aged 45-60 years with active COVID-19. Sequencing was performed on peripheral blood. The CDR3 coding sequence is TGTGCCAGCAGCCCGAACCCGGGACAGGAACAGCCCCAGCATTTT. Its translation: CASSPNPGQEQPQHF.